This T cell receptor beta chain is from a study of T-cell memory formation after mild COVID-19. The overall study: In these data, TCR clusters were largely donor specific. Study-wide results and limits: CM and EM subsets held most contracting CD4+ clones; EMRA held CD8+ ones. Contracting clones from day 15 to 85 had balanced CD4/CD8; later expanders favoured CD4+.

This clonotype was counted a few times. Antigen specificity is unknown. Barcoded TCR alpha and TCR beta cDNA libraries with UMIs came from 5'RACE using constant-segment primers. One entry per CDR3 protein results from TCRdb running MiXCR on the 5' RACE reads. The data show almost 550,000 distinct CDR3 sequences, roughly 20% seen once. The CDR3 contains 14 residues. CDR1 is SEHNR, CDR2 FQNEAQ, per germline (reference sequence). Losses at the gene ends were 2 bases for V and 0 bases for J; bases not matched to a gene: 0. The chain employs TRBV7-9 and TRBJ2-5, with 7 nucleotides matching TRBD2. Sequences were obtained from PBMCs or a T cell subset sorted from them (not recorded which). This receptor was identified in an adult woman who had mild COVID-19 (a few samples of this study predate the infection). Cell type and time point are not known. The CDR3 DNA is TGTGCCAGCAGCTTAAGCGGGAACCAAGAGACCCAGTACTTC. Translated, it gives CASSLSGNQETQYF.